This is a list of T cell receptor beta chains from one sample in a study of T cells in localized non-small cell lung cancer. This table comes from immunoSEQ multiplex PCR, and its TCRdb copy is limited to in-frame clones, with some not included. The table has roughly 48,000 clones, 60% to 80% seen once. Material: peripheral blood, obtained before any cancer treatment. The receptor source for this set is a man aged 40 to 70 with stage I squamous cell lung carcinoma. Both conserved end residues are part of each CDR3. The order of the fields is V gene, clone size, CDR3 length, J gene, D gene, CDR3 protein, CDR3 DNA. A D gene is named only where the DNA matches it firmly. Clone size is given for some rows only: seen once, a few or many times, or a class if the clone is expanded.

TRBV28	NA	14	TRBJ2-2	NA	CASREAENTGELFF	TGTGCCAGCAGAGAGGCAGAGAACACCGGGGAGCTGTTTTTT
TRBV9	few	14	TRBJ1-2	NA	CASSPVLGGQGYTF	TGTGCCAGCAGCCCAGTCCTGGGAGGGCAAGGCTACACCTTC
TRBV28	NA	11	TRBJ2-7	NA	CASRGRYEQYF	TGTGCCAGCAGGGGGCGTTACGAGCAGTACTTC
TRBV7-3	NA	14	TRBJ2-2	NA	CASSPPTGSGELFF	TGTGCCAGCAGCCCGCCCACAGGGTCCGGGGAGCTGTTTTTT
TRBV2	NA	14	TRBJ2-7	NA	CASRTPGPGYEQYF	TGTGCCAGCAGGACTCCGGGACCGGGCTACGAGCAGTACTTC
TRBV5-1	NA	15	TRBJ2-4	NA	CASRVGTLAKNIQYF	TGCGCCAGCAGAGTTGGGACCCTAGCCAAAAACATTCAGTACTTC
TRBV30	NA	11	TRBJ1-2	NA	CACTGQRGYTF	TGTGCCTGTACAGGACAGCGAGGCTACACCTTC
TRBV6-6	once	15	TRBJ1-2	TRBD1	CASSYTGGRTYGYTF	TGTGCCAGCAGTTACACAGGGGGCCGAACCTATGGCTACACCTTC
TRBV5-4	NA	15	TRBJ1-3	NA	CASSLAAGQGNTIYF	TGTGCCAGCAGCTTGGCGGCAGGGCAAGGAAACACCATATATTTT
TRBV21-1	NA	16	TRBJ1-5	NA	CASSKGREGSNQPQHF	TGTGCCAGCAGCAAAGGAAGGGAGGGGAGCAATCAGCCCCAGCATTTT
TRBV19	once	12	TRBJ1-2	NA	CASSTNRDRYTF	TGTGCCAGTAGTACCAACAGGGATCGCTACACCTTC
TRBV7-6	NA	14	TRBJ1-1	NA	CASSLEGRVTEAFF	TGTGCCAGCAGCTTAGAAGGCAGGGTTACTGAAGCTTTCTTT
TRBV30	NA	15	TRBJ2-3	NA	CAWSGLSGRTDTQYF	TGTGCCTGGAGTGGCCTGAGCGGTCGGACAGATACGCAGTATTTT
TRBV7-3	NA	15	TRBJ1-4	TRBD1	CASSTRTGGYEKLFF	TGTGCCAGCAGCACCCGGACAGGGGGTTATGAAAAACTGTTTTTT
TRBV6-1	NA	15	TRBJ2-5	NA	CASSEARWAEETQYF	TGTGCCAGCAGTGAAGCTCGGTGGGCAGAAGAGACCCAGTACTTC
TRBV7-9	NA	14	TRBJ2-7	TRBD1	CASSFVGQVREQYF	TGTGCCAGCAGCTTCGTCGGACAGGTGAGGGAGCAGTACTTC
TRBV19	NA	15	TRBJ2-5	NA	CASSKVTASQETQYF	TGTGCCAGTAGTAAGGTGACTGCGTCCCAAGAGACCCAGTACTTC
TRBV6-1	NA	14	TRBJ2-5	NA	CASSGEDTQETQYF	TGTGCCAGCAGTGGTGAGGACACTCAAGAGACCCAGTACTTC
TRBV10-3	NA	14	TRBJ1-2	TRBD1	CAISESTGDYGYTF	TGTGCCATCAGTGAGTCCACAGGGGACTATGGCTACACCTTC
TRBV7-2	NA	14	TRBJ1-2	NA	CASSLTKGSGGYTF	TGTGCCAGCAGCTTAACTAAGGGCTCGGGGGGCTACACCTTC
TRBV4-2	few	15	TRBJ1-5	NA	CASSQERRGNQPQHF	TGTGCCAGCAGCCAAGAGAGGAGGGGCAATCAGCCCCAGCATTTT
TRBV15	NA	12	TRBJ1-6	NA	CATSRDTSPLHF	TGTGCCACCAGCAGAGATACTTCACCCCTCCACTTT
TRBV2	NA	13	TRBJ1-4	NA	CAGSLKRNEKLFF	TGTGCCGGGAGCCTTAAAAGGAATGAAAAACTGTTTTTT
TRBV6-5	NA	13	TRBJ1-1	NA	CASTFLADTEAFF	TGTGCCAGCACTTTCCTCGCGGACACTGAAGCTTTCTTT
TRBV7-8	NA	18	TRBJ1-6	NA	CASSLGTSGSSYNSPLHF	TGTGCCAGCAGCCTGGGAACCTCAGGGAGCTCCTATAATTCACCCCTCCACTTT
TRBV9	NA	13	TRBJ2-7	NA	CASSVGVLGEQYF	TGTGCCAGCAGCGTAGGTGTGCTTGGGGAGCAGTACTTC
TRBV28	NA	12	TRBJ1-4	NA	CASSSAPEKLFF	TGTGCCAGCAGTTCCGCCCCCGAAAAACTGTTTTTT
TRBV7-3	NA	20	TRBJ2-7	TRBD1	CASSLSPLTGTVPGFYEQYF	TGTGCCAGCAGCTTATCCCCCCTCACCGGGACAGTCCCGGGGTTCTACGAGCAGTACTTC
TRBV6-5	NA	13	TRBJ1-1	NA	CASSYEVYSEAFF	TGTGCCAGCAGTTATGAGGTATACTCTGAAGCTTTCTTT
TRBV12-5	once	12	TRBJ1-5	NA	CASGLMSQPQHF	TGTGCTAGTGGTTTGATGAGTCAGCCCCAGCATTTT
TRBV2	NA	14	TRBJ1-1	TRBD1	CASRGDSLNTEAFF	TGTGCCAGCAGGGGGGACAGCTTGAACACTGAAGCTTTCTTT
TRBV5-1	NA	14	TRBJ2-3	NA	CASSPAGGPDTQYF	TGCGCCAGCAGCCCGGCCGGGGGACCAGATACGCAGTATTTT
TRBV2	once	17	TRBJ2-3	TRBD2	CASPKGTSASSTDTQYF	TGTGCCAGCCCGAAAGGGACTAGCGCCTCTAGCACAGATACGCAGTATTTT
TRBV29-1	NA	13	TRBJ1-1	NA	CSAARNSDTEAFF	TGCAGCGCCGCGAGAAATTCTGACACTGAAGCTTTCTTT
TRBV5-4	NA	15	TRBJ2-1	TRBD1	CASSLDRGSYNEQFF	TGTGCCAGCAGCCTGGACAGGGGCTCCTACAATGAGCAGTTCTTC
TRBV11-3	NA	13	TRBJ2-7	NA	CASSLEMGYEQYF	TGTGCCAGCAGCTTAGAAATGGGTTACGAGCAGTACTTC
TRBV7-9	few	13	TRBJ1-1	TRBD1	CASSFDRETEAFF	TGTGCCAGCAGCTTTGACAGGGAAACTGAAGCTTTCTTT
TRBV5-1	NA	15	TRBJ1-2	TRBD1	CASSFQGGSGYGYTF	TGCGCCAGCAGCTTCCAAGGGGGCAGCGGCTATGGCTACACCTTC
TRBV10-3	few	13	TRBJ1-1	NA	CAIRSRGDTEAFF	TGTGCCATCAGGTCCCGAGGGGACACTGAAGCTTTCTTT
TRBV6-5	NA	13	TRBJ1-2	NA	CASTPGPSYGYTF	TGTGCCAGTACACCCGGGCCTTCCTATGGCTACACCTTC
TRBV18	NA	15	TRBJ1-1	NA	CASSPPGGSNTEAFF	TGTGCCAGCTCACCACCGGGGGGTTCGAACACTGAAGCTTTCTTT
TRBV18	NA	17	TRBJ2-7	TRBD1	CASSPPGTGGPSNEQYF	TGTGCCAGCTCACCACCGGGGACAGGGGGCCCTAGCAACGAGCAGTACTTC
TRBV5-1	NA	18	TRBJ2-6	NA	CASSLAPGHPSGANVLTF	TGCGCCAGCAGCTTGGCCCCGGGACACCCATCTGGGGCCAACGTCCTGACTTTC
TRBV7-9	few	15	TRBJ1-1	NA	CASSLALGSHTEAFF	TGTGCCAGCAGCTTAGCGCTAGGGAGTCACACTGAAGCTTTCTTT
TRBV5-1	NA	14	TRBJ1-1	TRBD1	CASSLETGRGKAFF	TGCGCCAGCAGCTTGGAGACAGGGAGGGGAAAAGCTTTCTTT
TRBV5-1	NA	15	TRBJ2-5	NA	CASSASARLQETQYF	TGCGCCAGCAGCGCTAGCGCACGCCTACAAGAGACCCAGTACTTC
TRBV10-3	NA	13	TRBJ2-7	TRBD1	CAMGTGGGYEQYF	TGTGCCATGGGAACAGGGGGCGGTTACGAGCAGTACTTC
TRBV30	NA	14	TRBJ1-2	NA	CAWRPPQAGYGYTF	TGTGCCTGGAGGCCCCCTCAGGCGGGCTATGGCTACACCTTC
TRBV4-1	NA	13	TRBJ1-1	NA	CASSQDWVHEAFF	TGCGCCAGCAGCCAAGATTGGGTCCATGAGGCTTTCTTT
TRBV6-4	NA	13	TRBJ1-4	NA	CASSDREGEKLFF	TGTGCCAGCAGTGACAGGGAGGGGGAAAAACTGTTTTTT
TRBV6-6	once	16	TRBJ1-5	NA	CASSYGAGRRNQPQHF	TGTGCCAGCAGTTACGGTGCAGGGCGCCGCAATCAGCCCCAGCATTTT
TRBV18	NA	15	TRBJ2-7	TRBD2	CASSPPGLAGREQYF	TGTGCCAGCTCACCTCCGGGACTAGCGGGTCGCGAGCAGTACTTC
TRBV14	NA	13	TRBJ1-1	NA	CASSQNVPGGAFF	TGTGCCAGCAGCCAGAACGTTCCCGGGGGGGCTTTCTTT
TRBV6-1	once	14	TRBJ1-6	NA	CASSLKGDNSPLHF	TGTGCCAGCAGTCTGAAAGGCGATAATTCACCCCTCCACTTT